This TCR beta chain comes out of a study of graft-versus-host responses after intestinal transplantation (dated by TCRdb to about 2021). For the wider study: Multivisceral, liver-intestinal, or isolated intestinal transplants were received by the recipients. Every recipient was given anti-thymocyte globulin induction, followed by around three years of maintenance tacrolimus and steroids. Graft-versus-host and host-versus-graft alloreactive T cell clones were tracked in the graft, circulation and bone marrow after intestinal transplantation using bulk TCR-beta CDR3 sequencing. To identify alloreactive clones, pre-transplant mixed lymphocyte reaction products were sequenced and then compared with unstimulated pre-transplant donor and recipient T cells. The cohort enrolled around 23 intestinal transplant recipients including one retransplant, and a few patients lacking pretransplant specimens were excluded. A peak of at least 4% donor T cells among recipient peripheral blood mononuclear cells was the definition used for donor T cell macrochimerism. Instead of going to the commercial service, samples from a few later patients were sequenced in-house on an Illumina MiSeq and processed with MiXCR. Paper-wide results and their limitations: Early after transplant, peak levels of circulating GvH clones were associated with declines in HvG clones. GvH clones were found in recipient bone marrow, and some of the GvH clones appeared earlier in ileal mucosa or blood, which is consistent with an intestinal mucosal origin. The relatively low number and heterogeneity of intestinal transplant patients limited the conclusions. Patients with donor T cell macrochimerism had high GvH to HvG T cell clonal ratios in their allografts.

The germline V end is reduced by 4 bases and the J end by 6 bases; junction bases left unmatched: 12. The germline V gene gives CDR1 as LGHNT and CDR2 as FRNRAP. The CDR3 spans 16 residues, from the cysteine through the phenylalanine. Of the read, only the CDR3 DNA is kept; its 48 bases are in frame from base 1. As for this clone: What antigen it recognizes has not been identified. No base qualities exist here, and no much larger clone lies one base off it. This specimen includes other DNA sequences encoding the same CDR3.

Reading the label with the study, this specimen's time point is: cells obtained before transplantation from donor or recipient. CD3+CD4+ and CD3+CD8+ populations were FACS-sorted from unstimulated pre-transplant donor and recipient cells taken from spleen or lymph nodes. Library preparation was by the immunoSEQ multiplex PCR assay. For most patients, genomic DNA was isolated using the Qiagen DNeasy Blood and Tissue Kit and was shipped frozen to Adaptive Biotechnologies for TCR sequencing. For most patients, genomic DNA was subjected to high-throughput TCR-beta CDR3 sequencing by Adaptive Biotechnologies. In the source study's methods: Adaptive's ImmunoSEQ software was the source of the TCR sequencing data for roughly 19 patients, while a few other patients were processed with MiXCR and VDJtools. To correct CD4 versus CD8 sorting errors, sequences present in both subsets at a frequency ratio below 5:1 were removed. CDR3 nucleotide sequences shared between donor and recipient were removed because the origin of such sequences could not be assigned. To be classed as alloreactive, a clone needed at least 2-fold expansion over unstimulated cells and a minimum CFSE-low frequency of 0.002% (template counts) or 0.001% (read counts). A clone was considered mappable if detected in the sequenced pre-transplant spleen, lymph node, or MLR CFSE-low populations of the donor or recipient. Cumulative frequency of alloreactive clones was calculated as a percentage of all sequences weighted by copy number. Entries here come from immuneACCESS through TCRdb and include only in-frame sequences with V and J called. Some clones fail to appear in such tables; in the studies checked, an unresolved V gene covers under half of the shortfall, and the cause of the remainder is unknown. The V and J calls and clone size are taken from that table; D and trimming were inferred from the DNA. The sample table records about 85,000 clones; 80% to 95% of these occur just once. Together, the top ten hold less than 8.5% of the sample.

The sequence joins TRBV12-5 to TRBJ1-1, with TRBD1 identical over 9 junction bases. The source was unstimulated CD8+ T cells sorted from spleen or lymph node cells, collected before transplant. The receptor was isolated from a human donor who was the organ donor for an intestinal transplant. The CDR3 protein sequence reads: CASGWGTGQPNPEAFF. The DNA reads TGTGCTAGTGGTTGGGGGACAGGGCAGCCAAACCCTGAAGCTTTCTTT.